This TCR beta chain is from a study of shared clonotypes between healthy human individuals. Study-level findings and limits: How much donors shared clonotypes was expected to be affected by sequencing depth.

Points on this clone: What it recognizes is unknown.

CDR1 is LNHDA, CDR2 SQIVND, per germline (reference sequence). Trimming took off 7 bases at V and 0 bases at J, with 10 bases between the two ends. CDR3 length equals 14 residues. Data came from immunoSEQ multiplex PCR; TCRdb stores just in-frame clones and leaves some out. This sample has around 700,000 clones, with less than 80% found just once. This chain uses TRBV19 with TRBJ1-3; D is unresolved. Specimen: memory CD4+ T cells sorted from blood. Subset in this sample: CD45RA-negative fraction. The receptor comes from a woman in her 30s in good health. CDR3 sequence: CASKQISSGNTIYF. The CDR3 nucleotides read TGTGCCAGTAAACAGATCTCCTCTGGAAACACCATATATTTT. Based on the CDR3 plus reference TRBV19 and TRBJ1-3, the full variable domain is DGGITQSPKYLFRKEGQNVTLSCEQNLNHDAMYWYRQDPGQGLRLIYYSQIVNDFQKGDIAEGYSVSREKKESFPLTVTSAQKNPTAFYLCASKQISSGNTIYFGEGSWLTVV.